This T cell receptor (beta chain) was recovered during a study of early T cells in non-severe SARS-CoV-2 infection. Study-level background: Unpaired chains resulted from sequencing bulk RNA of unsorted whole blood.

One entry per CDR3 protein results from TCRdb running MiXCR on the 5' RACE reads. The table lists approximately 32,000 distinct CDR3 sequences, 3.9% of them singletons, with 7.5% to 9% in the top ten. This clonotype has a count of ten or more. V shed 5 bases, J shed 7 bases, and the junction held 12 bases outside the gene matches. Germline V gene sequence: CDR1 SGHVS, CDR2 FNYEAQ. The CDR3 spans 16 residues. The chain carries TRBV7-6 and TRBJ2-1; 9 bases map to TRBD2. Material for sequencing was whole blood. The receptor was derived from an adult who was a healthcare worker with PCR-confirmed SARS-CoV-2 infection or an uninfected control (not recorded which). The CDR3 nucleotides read TGTGCCAGCAGCCTACAGGAGCGGGGGGTGGTAAATGAGCAGTTCTTC. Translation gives CASSLQERGVVNEQFF. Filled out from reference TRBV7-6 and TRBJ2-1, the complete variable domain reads GAGVSQSPRYKVTKRGQDVALRCDPISGHVSLYWYRQALGQGPEFLTYFNYEAQQDKSGLPNDRFSAERPEGSISTLTIQRTEQRDSAMYRCASSLQERGVVNEQFFGPGTRLTVL.